This TCR beta chain was obtained from a study of T cells in Graves' hyperthyroidism and ophthalmopathy. About the research overall: Peripheral blood was drawn at first diagnosis, prior to all treatment.

The CDR3 is 15 residues long. The V and J ends lost 2 bases and 7 bases respectively, with 15 bases between them. Germline CDR1 LGHNA, CDR2 YNFKEQ. RNA transcripts yielded amplified TCR beta CDR3 regions. The HTBI set primed first-round TCR CDR3 RT-PCR. Each CDR3 protein is one row after TCRdb ran MiXCR on the multiplex PCR reads. The sample has approximately 370,000 distinct CDR3 sequences; approximately 15% are singletons. This clonotype turned up a few times. Participants, patients aged 18 to 65, had newly diagnosed hyperthyroidism with a duration under 2 months. Patients with uncontrolled infections, other autoimmune diseases, pregnancy or lactation were excluded. Fresh peripheral blood, roughly 9.8 ml of it, supplied the PBMCs.

The chain joins TRBV4-2 to TRBJ2-4, with D tentatively TRBD1 (6 bases). Sequenced: blood. The sequence was obtained from a woman between 25 and 40 years old with Graves' hyperthyroidism. CDR3 nucleotides: TGTGCCAGCAGCCAAACTCAGGGGTGGAGCAACATTCAGTACTTC. Translating it yields CASSQTQGWSNIQYF.